The next 2 T cell receptor beta chains were all read from a single sample in a study of molecular identifiers for immune sequencing clone quantification. Each CDR3 protein gets one entry after TCRdb re-called the PCR reads with MiXCR. Seen here are some 97,000 distinct CDR3 sequences, 20% to 25% observed once, and the top ten hold around 0.92%. Specimen: naive CD8+ T cells from blood, with Jurkat cell RNA spiked in. Noted subset: FACS-sorted CD8+CD4-CCR7+CD45RA+ naive T cells. These receptors all come from a human donor in good health. Some libraries in this study had Jurkat cell RNA spiked in.

This clonotype was found many times. V and J are TRBV6-1 and TRBJ2-7; D unresolved. This CDR3 contains 14 residues. The ends were cut back, 1 base at V and 5 bases at J, with 12 bases in the middle. From germline, CDR1 is MNHNS and CDR2 SASEGT. The DNA of the CDR3 is TGTGCCAGCAGTGAAGGGTACGCATGGGACGAGCAGTACTTC. It translates to CASSEGYAWDEQYF.

This clonotype was counted a few times. The chain is built from TRBV15 and TRBJ2-3, with 9 bases that match TRBD2. Germline CDR1 reads LNHNV; CDR2 reads YYDKDF (reference sequence). This CDR3 comprises 15 residues. Trimming at V came to 9 bases and at J to 0 bases, leaving 7 bases not matched to a gene. CDR3 nucleotides: TGTGCCACTCGAGGACTAGCGACTAGCACAGATACGCAGTATTTT. It translates to CATRGLATSTDTQYF.